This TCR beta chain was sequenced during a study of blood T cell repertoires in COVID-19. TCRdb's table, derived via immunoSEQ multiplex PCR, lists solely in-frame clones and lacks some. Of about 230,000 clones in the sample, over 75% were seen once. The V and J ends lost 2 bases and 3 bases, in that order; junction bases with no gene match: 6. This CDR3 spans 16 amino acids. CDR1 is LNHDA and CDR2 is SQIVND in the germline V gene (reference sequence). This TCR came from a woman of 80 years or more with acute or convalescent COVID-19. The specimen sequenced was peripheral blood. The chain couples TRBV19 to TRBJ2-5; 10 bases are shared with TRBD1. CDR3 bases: TGTGCCAGTAGTATACCGGGACAGGGGACCAAAGAGACCCAGTACTTC. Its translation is CASSIPGQGTKETQYF.